Below are 20 T cell receptor beta chains sequenced from a single sample in a study of T cells in Graves' hyperthyroidism and ophthalmopathy. The CDR3 regions of TCR beta were amplified from RNA transcripts. The TCR CDR3 was amplified in a first-round RT-PCR using the HTBI primer set. TCRdb passed the multiplex PCR reads through MiXCR, listing each CDR3 protein once. The table lists fewer than 400,000 distinct CDR3 sequences, 25% of them singletons. Sequences were obtained from blood. These receptors came from a man over 45 with Graves' hyperthyroidism.

This clonotype was detected many times. The chain employs TRBV20-1 and TRBJ2-7; TRBD2 matches 9 bases. CDR3 length: 12 amino acids. V lost 5 bases to trimming and J lost 6 bases; unmatched junction nucleotides: 5. Germline V gene sequence: CDR1 DFQATT, CDR2 SNEGSKA (reference sequence). CDR3 in DNA: TGCAGTGCTCCCTTAGCGGGAGCCGAGCAGTACTTC. Translation gives CSAPLAGAEQYF.

The genes are TRBV19 and TRBJ2-2, with 10 positions matching TRBD2. Germline CDR1 reads LNHDA; CDR2 reads SQIVND (reference sequence). The V gene end was trimmed by 5 bases and the J gene end by 2 bases; junction bases not matched to a gene: 5. The CDR3 spans 16 residues. CDR3 loop: CASSPWTSGNTGELFF. DNA for the CDR3: TGTGCCAGTAGTCCTTGGACTAGCGGAAACACCGGGGAGCTGTTTTTT.

This clonotype turned up a few times. The chain couples TRBV11-2 to TRBJ2-2; the match to TRBD2 covers 10 bases. This CDR3 has 18 amino acids. J was trimmed by 0 bases and V by 4 bases; bases with no gene match: 8. The germline gives CDR1 SGHAT, CDR2 FQNNGV. The CDR3 coding sequence is TGTGCCAGCAGCTCGGCTTTAAGCGGGAGGGCGAACACCGGGGAGCTGTTTTTT. Translating gives CASSSALSGRANTGELFF. Looking up the rest from reference TRBV11-2 and TRBJ2-2 gives the full variable domain: EAGVAQSPRYKIIEKRQSVAFWCNPISGHATLYWYQQILGQGPKLLIQFQNNGVVDDSQLPKDRFSAERLKGVDSTLKIQPAKLEDSAVYLCASSSALSGRANTGELFFGEGSRLTVL.

This clonotype has just a few counts. J is TRBJ1-4 and V is TRBV29-1; no clear D gene. Germline assignment: CDR1 SQVTM and CDR2 ANQGSEA. Trimming cost V 4 bases and J 6 bases, with 9 bases left between them. This CDR3 has 12 residues. The CDR3 DNA is TGCAGCGTTGCTGGGCGCCATGAAAAACTGTTTTTT. It codes for CSVAGRHEKLFF.

This clonotype was counted between two and nine times. CDR3 sequence (DNA): TGTGCCAGCAGCCAATTAGACTGGAACACCGGGGAGCTGTTTTTT. It codes for CASSQLDWNTGELFF. The J gene is TRBJ2-2, the V gene TRBV16; D is uncertain. The CDR3 spans 15 residues. V lost 1 base and J 1 base, leaving 7 bases between the germline ends. Germline V gives CDR1 KGHSY, CDR2 FQNENV.

The rearrangement links TRBV28 to TRBJ1-1, with D tentatively TRBD1 (6 bases). The V gene lost 6 bases and the J gene lost 10 bases, with 12 bases spanning the gap. This CDR3 spans 11 amino acids. Per germline, CDR1 MDHEN and CDR2 SYDVKM. Here the CDR3 reads CASREDRGAFF. The CDR3 bases are TGTGCCAGCAGGGAGGACAGAGGAGCTTTCTTT. Full variable domain (rest looked up from reference TRBV28 and TRBJ1-1): DVKVTQSSRYLVKRTGEKVFLECVQDMDHENMFWYRQDPGLGLRLIYFSYDVKMKEKGDIPEGYSVSREKKERFSLILESASTNQTSMYLCASREDRGAFFGQGTRLTVV.

V and J are TRBV6-1 and TRBJ2-7; 14 bases fit TRBD2. This CDR3 spans 16 amino acids. After removal of 6 bases from V and 0 bases from J, the junction contained 4 bases not matched to a gene. Germline values: CDR1 MNHNS, CDR2 SASEGT. In nucleotides, the CDR3 is TGTGCCAGCAGGGGGACTAGCGGGAGTAGCTCCTACGAGCAGTACTTC. Protein: CASRGTSGSSSYEQYF.

The chain combines TRBV3-1 with TRBJ2-7, with 10 bases matching TRBD1. The CDR3 totals 16 residues. Germline loops: CDR1 LGHDT, CDR2 YNNKEL (reference sequence). Losses at the gene ends were 4 bases for V and 1 base for J; bases not matched to a gene: 7. The CDR3 nucleotides read TGTGCCAGCAGCCCCTGGCTGGGACAGGGGTCCTACGAGCAGTACTTC. It encodes CASSPWLGQGSYEQYF.

This chain uses TRBV12-3 or TRBV12-4 with TRBJ2-2, with 7 positions matching TRBD1. V lost 5 bases to trimming and J lost 0 bases; unmatched junction nucleotides: 3. CDR3 length: 15 residues. In nucleotides, the CDR3 is TGTGCCAGCAGTCCGAGGGGGCCGAACACCGGGGAGCTGTTTTTT. Translating it yields CASSPRGPNTGELFF.

This clonotype has ten or more counts. The V call is TRBV20-1, the J call TRBJ2-7, with TRBD2 identical over 10 bases. J gave up 4 bases and V 0 bases, and 3 bases lay outside the gene matches. The CDR3 has 14 amino acids. The germline V gene has CDR1 DFQATT and CDR2 SNEGSKA (reference sequence). CDR3 DNA sequence: TGCAGTGCTAGAGACCCAGCGGGAGGGTACGAGCAGTACTTC. Amino acid sequence: CSARDPAGGYEQYF.

CDR3 nucleotides: TGTGCCAGCAGCTTAGATGGATGGGGGGGTTTCTACAATGAGCAGTTCTTC. It codes for CASSLDGWGGFYNEQFF. The V and J genes are TRBV11-3 and TRBJ2-1; 7 positions match TRBD2. The CDR3 length is 17 residues. CDR1 and CDR2 from the germline V gene are SGHNT and YENEEA. The V and J ends lost 0 bases and 3 bases, in that order; junction bases with no gene match: 8.

The genes are TRBV9 and TRBJ1-1; unclear D gene. The germline CDR1 and CDR2 sequences are SGDLS and YYNGEE. The V and J ends lost 5 bases and 3 bases respectively, with 11 bases between them. There are 13 residues in the CDR3. The CDR3 DNA follows: TGTGCCAGCAGAGCAGGTCGGGACACTGAAGCTTTCTTT. This codes for CASRAGRDTEAFF.

This clonotype was observed many times. The CDR3 nucleotides read TGTGCCAGCAGCCCGTCTAGCGACAAGACAGAGACCCAGTACTTC. Encoded protein: CASSPSSDKTETQYF. V is TRBV7-2 and J is TRBJ2-5; the D gene is possibly TRBD2 (6 bases). The CDR3 length is 15 residues. CDR1 and CDR2 (germline): SGHTA, FQGNSA. Deletions cut 5 bases from V and 4 bases from J, with 17 bases between.

This clonotype was counted at least ten times. This chain connects TRBV28 to TRBJ1-2, with TRBD1 matching 7 bases. This CDR3 is 14 amino acids long. Germline trimming cut 4 bases from V and 1 base from J; bases unmatched to any gene: 3. Germline V gene data show CDR1 as MDHEN and CDR2 as SYDVKM. DNA for the CDR3: TGTGCCAGCAGTTATACAGGGGATAACTATGGCTACACCTTC. This gives the protein CASSYTGDNYGYTF.

The chain has TRBV18 and TRBJ2-1, with D unclear. Germline V gene data show CDR1 as KGHSH and CDR2 as LQKENI. The CDR3 runs 16 residues. V was clipped by 6 bases and J by 0 bases, with 15 bases between them. The CDR3 spells CASSPPLASSYNEQFF. The CDR3 DNA reads as TGTGCCAGCTCTCCTCCCCTCGCCTCCTCCTACAATGAGCAGTTCTTC.

J is TRBJ1-1 and V is TRBV4-2, with D maybe TRBD1 (5 bases). V lost 3 bases and J 3 bases, leaving 14 bases between the germline ends. The germline V gene encodes CDR1 LGHNA and CDR2 YNFKEQ. The CDR3 has 15 amino acids. The CDR3 spells CASSHEGPGYTEAFF. The CDR3 DNA follows: TGTGCCAGCAGCCACGAGGGGCCCGGGTACACTGAAGCTTTCTTT.

The chain couples TRBV4-2 to TRBJ2-5; 13 nucleotides match TRBD2. The CDR3 is 19 residues long. Germline V CDR1 and CDR2: LGHNA, YNFKEQ. Trimming took 0 bases from V and 3 from J; bases not matched to a gene: 10. DNA for the CDR3: TGTGCCAGCAGCCAAGATCGTTTAACACTAGCGGGAGGGAAAGAGACCCAGTACTTC. Translated, it gives CASSQDRLTLAGGKETQYF.

The table lists this clonotype with many counts. The V gene is TRBV2, the J gene TRBJ2-3, with 11 bases lining up with TRBD2. This CDR3 has 14 amino acids. Trimming removed 5 bases from V and 4 bases from J; junction bases left unmatched: 2. In germline, CDR1 is SNHLY, CDR2 FYNNEI. CDR3 in amino acids: CASSPLAGADTQYF. CDR3 nucleotides: TGTGCCAGCAGTCCACTAGCGGGGGCAGATACGCAGTATTTT.

This clonotype was detected many times. For the CDR3, the DNA is TGTGCCTGGAGTTTCCGGACAGGGAGGCAGCCCCAGCATTTT. This gives the protein CAWSFRTGRQPQHF. The V call is TRBV30, the J call TRBJ1-5, with 8 nucleotides matching TRBD1. CDR1 and CDR2 from the germline V gene are GTSNPN and SVGIG (reference sequence). The J segment lost 7 bases and the V segment lost 2 bases, leaving 7 bases of the junction unmatched. The CDR3 runs 14 residues.

This clonotype was seen ten or more times. The germline gene is not matched at one end of the junction; a read error may be the cause. The chain is built from TRBV5-1 and TRBJ2-3; D unresolved. The CDR3 runs to 13 residues. The germline CDR1 and CDR2 sequences are SGHRS and YFSETQ. The CDR3 coding sequence is TGTGCCAGCAGCCTCCACAGCACAGATACGCAGTATTTT. This codes for CASSLHSTDTQYF.